Below, 30 T cell receptor beta chains from the same sample are listed, as sequenced in a study of shared clonotypes between healthy human individuals. Measured with immunoSEQ multiplex PCR; TCRdb has only the in-frame clones, and not every one. The table records about 1.5 million clones, approximately 98% of them present only once. What was sequenced was naive CD4+ T cells sorted from blood. Subset defined: CD45RA+ positively selected. The receptors were gathered from a man aged 25 to 40 in good health.

V gene TRBV19 combines with J gene TRBJ2-7; TRBD1 matches 10 bases. The germline V gene encodes CDR1 LNHDA and CDR2 SQIVND (reference sequence). CDR3 length: 14 residues. V lost 1 base and J lost 7; bases outside the gene matches: 4. CDR3 DNA: TGTGCCAGTAGTATAGGACAGGGGGCTGGGGAGCAGTACTTC. Its translation: CASSIGQGAGEQYF. Based on the CDR3 plus reference TRBV19 and TRBJ2-7, the full variable domain is DGGITQSPKYLFRKEGQNVTLSCEQNLNHDAMYWYRQDPGQGLRLIYYSQIVNDFQKGDIAEGYSVSREKKESFPLTVTSAQKNPTAFYLCASSIGQGAGEQYFGPGTRLTVT.

This chain links TRBV6-6 with TRBJ2-5; D is undetermined. This CDR3 is built from 14 residues. CDR1 is MNHNY and CDR2 is SVGAGI in the germline V gene (reference sequence). The V gene lost 2 bases and the J gene lost 4 bases, with 11 bases spanning the gap. Here the CDR3 reads CASSYRISRETQYF. CDR3 DNA: TGTGCCAGCAGTTACCGGATTTCTCGAGAGACCCAGTACTTC.

V gene TRBV5-1 combines with J gene TRBJ2-2; no reliable D call. Germline values: CDR1 SGHRS, CDR2 YFSETQ. The CDR3 contains 14 residues. The V end was cut by 4 bases, the J end by 3 bases, with 10 bases between. CDR3 bases: TGCGCCAGCAGCCTAGAGGCAGACACCGGGGAGCTGTTTTTT. Protein product: CASSLEADTGELFF.

The chain recombines TRBV18 with TRBJ1-4, with 8 bases matching TRBD1. Losses at the gene ends were 3 bases for V and 0 bases for J; bases not matched to a gene: 3. The CDR3 consists of 16 residues. The germline gives CDR1 KGHSH, CDR2 LQKENI. For the CDR3, the DNA is TGTGCCAGCTCACCCGTGGACAGGGCAACTAATGAAAAACTGTTTTTT. Translation: CASSPVDRATNEKLFF.

J is TRBJ2-7 and V is TRBV2; D might be TRBD1 (6 bases). Per germline, CDR1 SNHLY and CDR2 FYNNEI. There are 15 residues in the CDR3. V dropped 8 bases and J dropped 0 bases, with 17 bases sitting between them. The CDR3: CASHAGVESSYEQYF. In DNA, the CDR3 is TGTGCCAGCCACGCAGGGGTCGAAAGCTCCTACGAGCAGTACTTC.

This clone has just one count. The rearrangement uses TRBV9 and TRBJ2-5; 8 bases match TRBD1. The CDR3 sequence is 14 residues long. The junction had 6 bases not matched to a gene; V was cut back by 4 bases and J by 4 bases. CDR1 and CDR2 (germline): SGDLS, YYNGEE. CDR3 sequence: CASSRTGRGETQYF. The CDR3 nucleotides are TGTGCCAGCAGCCGGACAGGGCGAGGAGAGACCCAGTACTTC. The entire variable domain, with the rest obtained from reference TRBV9 and TRBJ2-5, is as follows: DSGVTQTPKHLITATGQRVTLRCSPRSGDLSVYWYQQSLDQGLQFLIQYYNGEERAKGNILERFSAQQFPDLHSELNLSSLELGDSALYFCASSRTGRGETQYFGPGTRLLVL.

This CDR3 reads CASSETGGTYEQYF. CDR3 DNA: TGTGCCAGCAGCGAGACAGGGGGAACCTACGAGCAGTACTTC. The rearrangement joins TRBV5-4 to TRBJ2-7; 9 nucleotides line up with TRBD1. Germline CDR1 SGHNT, CDR2 YYREEE (reference sequence). Losses at the gene ends were 4 bases for V and 2 bases for J; bases not matched to a gene: 4. The CDR3 length is 14 residues.

V is TRBV7-6 and J is TRBJ2-7, with TRBD1 as a possible D gene (5 bases). Deletions cut 2 bases from V and 3 bases from J, with 11 bases between. This CDR3 has 14 residues. CDR1 is SGHVS, CDR2 FNYEAQ, per germline. The CDR3 nucleotides are TGTGCCAGCAGCTTAAGGGGAATTCGCTACGAGCAGTACTTC. Translation gives CASSLRGIRYEQYF.

A remark on this clone: One end of the junction is discordant with germline, which a read error may explain. This chain joins TRBV30 and TRBJ2-5; D gene ambiguous. The germline V gene encodes CDR1 GTSNPN and CDR2 SVGIG (reference sequence). This CDR3 contains 11 residues. The CDR3 here is CAWSVLVAPHF. The CDR3 coding sequence is TGTGCCTGGAGTGTATTAGTAGCACCCCACTTC.

With respect to this clone: The same CDR3 can be traced to other DNA sequences in this sample. CDR3 residues: CASSAGTNYNEQFF. The CDR3 region has the DNA TGCGCCAGCAGCGCCGGGACCAACTACAATGAGCAGTTCTTC. The gene calls are TRBV5-1 and TRBJ2-1, with D tentatively TRBD1 or TRBD2 (5 bases each). Germline V gene data show CDR1 as SGHRS and CDR2 as YFSETQ. V lost 4 bases, J lost 3 bases, and 11 bases lay in between. The CDR3 length is 14 residues.

The genes are TRBV5-1 and TRBJ2-7; TRBD2 matches 9 bases. This CDR3 is built from 15 residues. Germline values: CDR1 SGHRS, CDR2 YFSETQ. The ends lost 4 bases at V and 6 bases at J; junction bases unmatched: 11. The CDR3 DNA reads as TGCGCCAGCAGCATCGTTAGCGGGAGTGGTATCGAGCAGTACTTC. The encoded protein is CASSIVSGSGIEQYF.

This sequence joins TRBV30 and TRBJ1-2; D ambiguous. From germline, CDR1 is GTSNPN and CDR2 SVGIG (reference sequence). The V and J ends lost 0 bases and 1 base respectively, with 6 bases between them. CDR3 length: 13 residues. CDR3 nucleotides: TGTGCCTGGAGTGTAGTGATTAACTATGGCTACACCTTC. Translating gives CAWSVVINYGYTF. Full variable domain (remainder filled in from reference TRBV30 and TRBJ1-2): SQTIHQWPATLVQPVGSPLSLECTVEGTSNPNLYWYRQAAGRGLQLLFYSVGIGQISSEVPQNLSASRPQDRQFILSSKKLLLSDSGFYLCAWSVVINYGYTFGSGTRLTVV.

This sequence joins TRBV27 and TRBJ1-5; D remains ambiguous. The V end was cut by 4 bases, the J end by 2 bases, with 15 bases between. Germline V gene data show CDR1 as MNHEY and CDR2 as SMNVEV (reference sequence). The length of the CDR3 is 16 residues. DNA of the CDR3: TGTGCCAGCAGTTCACATGTCCGGGGAGGCAATCAGCCCCAGCATTTT. Its translation is CASSSHVRGGNQPQHF.

This rearrangement joins TRBV9 to TRBJ2-7; 10 bases match TRBD2. Germline lookup yields CDR1 SGDLS and CDR2 YYNGEE. This CDR3 has 16 amino acids. Trimming took 3 bases from V and 4 from J; bases not matched to a gene: 10. The CDR3 DNA sequence: TGTGCCAGCAGCGCTCTCCCGGCTAGCGGGAGTTACGAGCAGTACTTC. This gives the protein CASSALPASGSYEQYF.

This clone was seen once. This sequence joins TRBV6-4 and TRBJ2-3; TRBD1 might be the D (5 bases). Germline assignment: CDR1 MRHNA and CDR2 SNTAGT. The CDR3 sequence is 14 residues long. Trimming took 4 bases from V and 1 from J, leaving 9 bases between them. CDR3 nucleotide sequence: TGTGCCAGCAGTGTTGCAGGGCGCACAGATACGCAGTATTTT. This codes for CASSVAGRTDTQYF.

This clone has only one observation. This chain uses TRBV7-2 with TRBJ2-1; 13 bases are shared with TRBD2. After removal of 4 bases from V and 10 bases from J, the junction contained 7 bases not matched to a gene. The CDR3 is made up of 15 amino acids. Germline V lookup: CDR1 SGHTA, CDR2 FQGNSA. Here the CDR3 reads CASSSGTSGTREQFF. CDR3 sequence (DNA): TGTGCCAGCAGCTCCGGGACTAGCGGGACGCGGGAGCAGTTCTTC.

The chain carries TRBV9 and TRBJ2-5; possibly TRBD2 for D (5 bases). Trimming removed 0 bases at V and 3 bases at J, with 15 bases between. The length of the CDR3 is 16 residues. Looked up from germline, CDR1 is SGDLS and CDR2 is YYNGEE. The CDR3 loop reads CASSVVGRAGEETQYF. CDR3 nucleotide sequence: TGTGCCAGCAGCGTAGTCGGCCGGGCGGGCGAAGAGACCCAGTACTTC.

This chain joins TRBV28 and TRBJ1-4; 8 bases are a match to TRBD1. From germline, CDR1 is MDHEN and CDR2 SYDVKM. This CDR3 region has 16 residues. V dropped 5 bases and J dropped 4; count of bases not matched to a gene: 9. CDR3 sequence (DNA): TGTGCCAGCAGTCTCACTGGACAGGGCGTTAATGAAAAACTGTTTTTT. Encoded protein: CASSLTGQGVNEKLFF.

This chain connects TRBV6-5 to TRBJ2-5; weak D call: TRBD2 (5 bases). With 8 bases removed from V and 3 bases from J, the gap between germline ends came to 13 bases. Germline V gene data show CDR1 as MNHEY and CDR2 as SVGAGI. The CDR3 totals 13 residues. The DNA for the CDR3 is TGTGCCAGCCGGAGCGGAGACAAAGAGACCCAGTACTTC. Translating gives CASRSGDKETQYF.

The table lists this clone with a count of one. The rearrangement uses TRBV19 and TRBJ2-5; 7 nucleotides agree with TRBD1. The CDR3 covers 15 residues. Germline V gene lookup returns CDR1 LNHDA and CDR2 SQIVND (reference sequence). J gave up 4 bases and V 6 bases, and 11 bases lay outside the gene matches. The CDR3 here is CASRRQGGVAETQYF. The CDR3 nucleotides are TGTGCCAGTAGAAGACAGGGTGGGGTCGCAGAGACCCAGTACTTC.

This clone occurred once. This chain links TRBV7-8 with TRBJ1-5; TRBD1 might be the D (6 bases). Trimming stripped 3 bases from V and 4 bases from J, with 22 bases between. The CDR3 covers 18 residues. CDR1 is SGHVS, CDR2 FQNEAQ, per germline. CDR3 nucleotide sequence: TGTGCCAGCAGCTTCTATCGGACAGAAACTAAAACTAATCAGCCCCAGCATTTT. Protein sequence: CASSFYRTETKTNQPQHF. The full variable domain, with the rest looked up from reference TRBV7-8 and TRBJ1-5, is GAGVSQSPRYKVAKRGQDVALRCDPISGHVSLFWYQQALGQGPEFLTYFQNEAQLDKSGLPSDRFFAERPEGSVSTLKIQRTQQEDSAVYLCASSFYRTETKTNQPQHFGDGTRLSIL.

J is TRBJ2-3 and V is TRBV9; D gene uncertain. V shed 2 bases and J shed 6 bases, with 13 bases lying between them. This CDR3 has 14 residues. The germline gives CDR1 SGDLS, CDR2 YYNGEE. CDR3 protein: CASSVDSGVDTQYF. The DNA of the CDR3 is TGTGCCAGCAGCGTCGATAGTGGGGTGGATACGCAGTATTTT.

The V gene is TRBV5-1, the J gene TRBJ2-1; 12 positions agree with TRBD2. Looked up from germline, CDR1 is SGHRS and CDR2 is YFSETQ. Unmatched junction bases numbered 6, after V lost 4 bases and J lost 7 bases. This CDR3 is built from 15 residues. The CDR3: CASSPRTSGINEQFF. CDR3 coding DNA: TGCGCCAGCAGCCCCCGGACTAGCGGGATAAATGAGCAGTTCTTC.

The chain joins TRBV10-2 to TRBJ2-7; 7 nucleotides match TRBD1. Per the germline V gene, CDR1 is WSHSY and CDR2 is SAAADI. The CDR3 is 13 amino acids. V was pared by 6 bases and J by 1 base, with 3 bases of the junction left unmatched. The CDR3 region is CASSRQGSYEQYF. CDR3 bases: TGCGCCAGCAGCAGACAGGGATCCTACGAGCAGTACTTC.

This clone was observed once. This rearrangement joins TRBV18 to TRBJ1-1; no clear D gene. The CDR3 has 14 residues. The germline gives CDR1 KGHSH, CDR2 LQKENI. Between the trimmed V and J ends, which lost 5 bases and 3 bases, there was a span of 13 bases. CDR3 sequence (DNA): TGTGCCAGCTCAGACACAGATCTGGACACTGAAGCTTTCTTT. Amino acid sequence: CASSDTDLDTEAFF.

The V gene is TRBV2, the J gene TRBJ2-5; TRBD2 matches at 9 bases. The CDR3 is 15 amino acids. Germline CDR1 SNHLY, CDR2 FYNNEI. Germline trimming cut 5 bases from V and 5 bases from J; bases unmatched to any gene: 9. In nucleotides, the CDR3 is TGTGCCAGCAGTCCGGCAGGGACTAGCCAGGAGACCCAGTACTTC. Translation: CASSPAGTSQETQYF.

The gene calls are TRBV5-5 and TRBJ2-3, with D unresolved. The V gene lost 2 bases and the J gene lost 6 bases, with 10 bases spanning the gap. The germline CDR1 and CDR2 sequences are SGHKS and YYEKEE (reference sequence). The CDR3 extends over 13 amino acids. CDR3 nucleotides: TGTGCCAGCAGCTTCGAGCAATGGGATACGCAGTATTTT. Protein product: CASSFEQWDTQYF.

This chain joins TRBV7-2 and TRBJ2-7; the match to TRBD1 covers 9 bases. V trimming: 5 bases; J trimming: 2 bases; junction bases outside the gene matches: 4. This CDR3 contains 14 residues. Germline V gives CDR1 SGHTA, CDR2 FQGNSA. The CDR3 DNA sequence: TGTGCCAGCAGCCTGACAGGGGGGACCTACGAGCAGTACTTC. Translated: CASSLTGGTYEQYF.

This clone showed up just once. This chain connects TRBV4-3 to TRBJ2-2, with D maybe TRBD2 (6 bases). Trimming removed 4 bases at V and 5 bases at J, with 11 bases between. The CDR3 covers 14 residues. Germline CDR1 LGHNA, CDR2 YSLEER. The CDR3 reads CASSLLSGTGELFF. The CDR3, as DNA: TGCGCCAGCAGCCTCCTAAGCGGGACCGGGGAGCTGTTTTTT.

V gene TRBV29-1 combines with J gene TRBJ1-1, with D maybe TRBD1 (5 bases). The germline CDR1 and CDR2 sequences are SQVTM and ANQGSEA. The CDR3 length is 12 residues. The ends were cut back, 6 bases at V and 3 bases at J, with 11 bases in the middle. The CDR3 DNA sequence: TGCAGCGTAACATGGGGGGACACTGAAGCTTTCTTT. This sequence encodes CSVTWGDTEAFF.